Presented here are 7 T cell receptor beta chains from one specimen sequenced in a study of Ad26.COV2.S vaccination and SARS-CoV-2 variants. Treatment described: roughly 18 received Ad26.COV2.S at low or high dose, single or two shots; about 5 received placebo; per-sample allocation not given. At day 63 after the first vaccine or placebo injection, samples were drawn. Assay used: immunoSEQ multiplex PCR; TCRdb lists only in-frame clones, some missing. Counted here are 300,000 to 350,000 clones, around 85% occurring once; the ten biggest clones make up 2.1%. The specimen was peripheral blood, collected in a trial of Ad26.COV2.S vaccine versus placebo. Receptors originate from a person between 18 and 60 years old who received the Ad26.COV2.S COVID-19 vaccine or a placebo.

The chain employs TRBV18 and TRBJ2-3, with 7 bases aligning to TRBD2. Germline loops: CDR1 KGHSH, CDR2 LQKENI. J lost 0 bases, V lost 6 bases, and 6 bases had no gene match. CDR3 size: 15 residues. The CDR3 region is CASSPMGGSTDTQYF. The DNA for the CDR3 is TGTGCCAGCTCCCCGATGGGGGGGAGCACAGATACGCAGTATTTT.

The rearrangement links TRBV9 to TRBJ1-2; the D gene is possibly TRBD1 (5 bases). There are 19 residues in the CDR3. Trimming pared 3 bases from V and 1 base from J, leaving 25 bases between. Germline V lookup: CDR1 SGDLS, CDR2 YYNGEE. CDR3 region: CASSAGGAAQDHFNYGYTF. CDR3 DNA sequence: TGTGCCAGCAGCGCCGGAGGGGCGGCTCAGGACCATTTTAACTATGGCTACACCTTC.

The CDR3 region is CASNLMGYEQYF. CDR3 bases: TGTGCCAGCAACCTAATGGGTTACGAGCAGTACTTC. This rearrangement joins TRBV5-8 to TRBJ2-7; D unresolved. CDR1 is SGHTS and CDR2 is YDEGEE in the germline V gene. This CDR3 is 12 amino acids long. V was clipped by 6 bases and J by 4 bases, with 11 bases between them. The full variable domain, with the rest looked up from reference TRBV5-8 and TRBJ2-7, is EAGVTQSPTHLIKTRGQQATLRCSPISGHTSVYWYQQALGLGLQFLLWYDEGEERNRGNFPPRFSGRQFPNYSSELNVNALELEDSALYLCASNLMGYEQYFGPGTRLTVT.

This sequence joins TRBV2 and TRBJ2-3; 10 bases match TRBD1. V lost 4 bases to trimming and J lost 5 bases; unmatched junction nucleotides: 6. The CDR3 sequence is 15 residues long. In germline, CDR1 is SNHLY, CDR2 FYNNEI. The CDR3 is CASSVDRGRGDTQYF. CDR3 in DNA: TGTGCCAGCAGTGTTGACAGGGGGCGAGGAGATACGCAGTATTTT.

The rearrangement joins TRBV28 to TRBJ2-7; 8 positions match TRBD1. The trim removed 5 bases at V and 0 bases at J, leaving 6 bases unmatched. This CDR3 is built from 15 residues. The germline V gene encodes CDR1 MDHEN and CDR2 SYDVKM. CDR3 in DNA: TGTGCCAGCAGTCCGGACAGGGCCAACTCCTACGAGCAGTACTTC. The encoded protein is CASSPDRANSYEQYF. Based on the CDR3 plus reference TRBV28 and TRBJ2-7, the full variable domain is DVKVTQSSRYLVKRTGEKVFLECVQDMDHENMFWYRQDPGLGLRLIYFSYDVKMKEKGDIPEGYSVSREKKERFSLILESASTNQTSMYLCASSPDRANSYEQYFGPGTRLTVT.

The J gene is TRBJ2-5, the V gene TRBV10-3; D not certain. Per germline, CDR1 ENHRY and CDR2 SYGVKD. V was trimmed by 7 bases and J by 0 bases, leaving 9 bases between them. The CDR3 is made up of 13 amino acids. In nucleotides, the CDR3 is TGTGCCATCATGGGCCAGGACCAAGAGACCCAGTACTTC. Translated: CAIMGQDQETQYF.

This clone was seen more than once but under ten times. The rearrangement links TRBV7-8 to TRBJ1-3; a weak D match, TRBD1 (6 bases). Germline values: CDR1 SGHVS, CDR2 FQNEAQ. The germline V and J ends were trimmed by 5 bases and 2 bases, with 13 bases remaining between them. This CDR3 region has 15 residues. CDR3 nucleotides: TGTGCCAGCAGCGAACAGGGTCGGACTGGAAACACCATATATTTT. Translated: CASSEQGRTGNTIYF.